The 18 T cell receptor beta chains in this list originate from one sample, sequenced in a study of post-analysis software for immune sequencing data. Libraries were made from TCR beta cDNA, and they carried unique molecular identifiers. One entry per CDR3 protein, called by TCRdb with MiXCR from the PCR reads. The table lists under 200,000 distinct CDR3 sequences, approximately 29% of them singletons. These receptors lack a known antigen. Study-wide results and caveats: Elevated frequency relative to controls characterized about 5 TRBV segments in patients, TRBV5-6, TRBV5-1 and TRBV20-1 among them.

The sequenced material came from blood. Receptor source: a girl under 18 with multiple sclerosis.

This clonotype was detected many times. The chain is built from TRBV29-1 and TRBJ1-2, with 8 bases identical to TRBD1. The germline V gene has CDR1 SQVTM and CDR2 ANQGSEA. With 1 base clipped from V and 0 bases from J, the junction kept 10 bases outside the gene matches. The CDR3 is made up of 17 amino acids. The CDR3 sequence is CSVEVGARGPTNYGYTF. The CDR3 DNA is TGCAGCGTTGAAGTGGGGGCCAGGGGGCCGACTAACTATGGCTACACCTTC. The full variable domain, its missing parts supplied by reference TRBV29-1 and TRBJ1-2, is SAVISQKPSRDICQRGTSLTIQCQVDSQVTMMFWYRQQPGQSLTLIATANQGSEATYESGFVIDKFPISRPNLTFSTLTVSNMSPEDSSIYLCSVEVGARGPTNYGYTFGSGTRLTVV.

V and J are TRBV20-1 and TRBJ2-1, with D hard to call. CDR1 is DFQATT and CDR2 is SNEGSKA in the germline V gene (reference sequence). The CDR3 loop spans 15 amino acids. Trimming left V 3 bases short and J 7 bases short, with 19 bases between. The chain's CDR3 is CSASPGPAEPNEQFF. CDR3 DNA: TGCAGTGCTAGTCCCGGGCCTGCCGAACCTAATGAGCAGTTCTTC.

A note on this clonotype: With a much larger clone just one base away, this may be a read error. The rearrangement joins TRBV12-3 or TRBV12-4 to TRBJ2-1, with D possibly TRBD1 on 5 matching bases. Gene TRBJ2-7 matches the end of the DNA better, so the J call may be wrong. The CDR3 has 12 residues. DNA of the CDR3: TGTGCCAGCCGCCCCCAGGACAATGAGCAGTACTTC. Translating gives CASRPQDNEQYF.

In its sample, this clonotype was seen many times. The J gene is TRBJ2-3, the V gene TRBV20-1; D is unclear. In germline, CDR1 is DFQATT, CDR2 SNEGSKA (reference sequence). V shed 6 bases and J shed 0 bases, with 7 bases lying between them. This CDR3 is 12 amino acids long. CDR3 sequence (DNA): TGCAGTGCCTTCGACAGCACAGATACGCAGTATTTT. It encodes CSAFDSTDTQYF.

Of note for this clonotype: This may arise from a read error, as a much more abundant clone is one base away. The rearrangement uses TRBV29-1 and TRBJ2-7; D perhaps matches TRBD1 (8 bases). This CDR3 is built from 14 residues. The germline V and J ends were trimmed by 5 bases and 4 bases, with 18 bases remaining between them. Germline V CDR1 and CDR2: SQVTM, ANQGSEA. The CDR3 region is CSVFLQGGGYEQYF. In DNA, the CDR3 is TGCAGCGTTTTCTTACAGGGGGGAGGGTACGAGCAGTACTTC.

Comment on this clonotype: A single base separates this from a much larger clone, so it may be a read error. In DNA form, the CDR3 reads TGCGCCAGCGGCTTAGGGCATACTCAAGAGACCCAGTACTTC. It yields the protein CASGLGHTQETQYF. The chain links TRBV5-1 to TRBJ2-5; D unclear. CDR1 and CDR2 (germline): SGHRS, YFSETQ. The CDR3 sequence is 14 residues long.

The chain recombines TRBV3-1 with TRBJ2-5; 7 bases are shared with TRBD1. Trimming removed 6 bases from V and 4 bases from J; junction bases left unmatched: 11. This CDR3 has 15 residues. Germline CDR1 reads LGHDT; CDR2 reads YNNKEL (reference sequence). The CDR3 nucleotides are TGTGCCAGCAGTCAGGGGGTGTTATCCCGAGAGACCCAGTACTTC. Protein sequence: CASSQGVLSRETQYF.

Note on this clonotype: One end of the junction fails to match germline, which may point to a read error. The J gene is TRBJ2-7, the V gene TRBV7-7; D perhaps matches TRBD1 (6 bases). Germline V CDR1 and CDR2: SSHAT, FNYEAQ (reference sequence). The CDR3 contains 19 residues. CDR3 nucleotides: TGTGCTAGCAGCTTAGCGCTTGGGGACACTTCTCCTACGGATTACGAACAGTACTTC. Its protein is CASSLALGDTSPTDYEQYF. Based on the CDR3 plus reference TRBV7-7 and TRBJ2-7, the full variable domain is GAGVSQSPRYKVTKRGQDVTLRCDPISSHATLYWYQQALGQGPEFLTYFNYEAQPDKSGLPSDRFSAERPEGSISTLTIQRTEQRDSAMYRCASSLALGDTSPTDYEQYFGPGTRLTVT.

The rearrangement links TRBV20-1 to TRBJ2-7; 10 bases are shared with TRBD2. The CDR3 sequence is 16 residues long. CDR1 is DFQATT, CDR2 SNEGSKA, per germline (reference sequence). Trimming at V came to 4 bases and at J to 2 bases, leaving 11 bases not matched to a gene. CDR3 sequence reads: CSATHPGLAKTYEQYF. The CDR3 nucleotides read TGCAGTGCTACACACCCGGGACTAGCGAAGACCTACGAGCAGTACTTC.

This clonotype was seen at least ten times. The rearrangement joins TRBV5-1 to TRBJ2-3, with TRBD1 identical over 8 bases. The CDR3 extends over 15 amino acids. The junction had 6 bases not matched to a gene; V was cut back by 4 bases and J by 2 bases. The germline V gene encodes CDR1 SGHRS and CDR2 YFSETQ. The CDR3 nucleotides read TGCGCCAGCAGCACGACAGGGGCTCCCACAGATACGCAGTATTTT. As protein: CASSTTGAPTDTQYF.

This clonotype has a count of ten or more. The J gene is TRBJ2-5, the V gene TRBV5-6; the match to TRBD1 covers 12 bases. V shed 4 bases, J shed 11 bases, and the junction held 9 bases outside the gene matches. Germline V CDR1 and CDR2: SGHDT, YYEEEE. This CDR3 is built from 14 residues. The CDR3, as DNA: TGTGCCAGCAGCCCCGGGACAGGGGGCTTACGTCAGTACTTC. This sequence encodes CASSPGTGGLRQYF.

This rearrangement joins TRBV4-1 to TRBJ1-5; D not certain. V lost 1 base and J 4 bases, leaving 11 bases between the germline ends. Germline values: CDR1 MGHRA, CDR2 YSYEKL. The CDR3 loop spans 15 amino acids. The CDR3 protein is CASSQVPQDNQPQHF. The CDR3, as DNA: TGCGCCAGCAGCCAAGTCCCCCAGGATAATCAGCCCCAGCATTTT.

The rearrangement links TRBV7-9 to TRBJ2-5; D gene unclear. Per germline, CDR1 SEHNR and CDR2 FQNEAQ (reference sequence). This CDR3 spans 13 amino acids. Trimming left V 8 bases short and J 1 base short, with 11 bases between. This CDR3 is CASQRLAQETQYF. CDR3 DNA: TGTGCCAGCCAGAGACTCGCCCAAGAGACCCAGTACTTC.

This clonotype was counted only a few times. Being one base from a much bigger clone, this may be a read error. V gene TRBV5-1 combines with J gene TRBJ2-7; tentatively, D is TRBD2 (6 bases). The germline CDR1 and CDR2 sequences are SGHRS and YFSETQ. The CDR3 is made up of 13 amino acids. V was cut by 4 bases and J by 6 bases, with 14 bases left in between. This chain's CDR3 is CASSGGAQCEQYF. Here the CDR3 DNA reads TGCGCCAGCAGCGGAGGGGCGCAATGCGAGCAGTACTTC.

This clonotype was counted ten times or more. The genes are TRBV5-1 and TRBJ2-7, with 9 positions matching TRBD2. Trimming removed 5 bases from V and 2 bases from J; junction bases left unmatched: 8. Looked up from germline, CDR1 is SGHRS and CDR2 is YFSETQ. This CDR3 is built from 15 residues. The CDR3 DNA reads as TGCGCCAGCAGTTCACTAGCGGGCTTCCCCTACGAGCAGTACTTC. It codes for CASSSLAGFPYEQYF.

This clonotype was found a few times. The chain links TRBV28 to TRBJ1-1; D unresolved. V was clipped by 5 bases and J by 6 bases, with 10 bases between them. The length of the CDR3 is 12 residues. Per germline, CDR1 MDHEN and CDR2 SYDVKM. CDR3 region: CASSLRSAEAFF. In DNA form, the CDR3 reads TGTGCCAGCAGTCTCCGGAGCGCTGAAGCTTTCTTT. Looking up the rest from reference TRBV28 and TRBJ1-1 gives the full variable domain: DVKVTQSSRYLVKRTGEKVFLECVQDMDHENMFWYRQDPGLGLRLIYFSYDVKMKEKGDIPEGYSVSREKKERFSLILESASTNQTSMYLCASSLRSAEAFFGQGTRLTVV.

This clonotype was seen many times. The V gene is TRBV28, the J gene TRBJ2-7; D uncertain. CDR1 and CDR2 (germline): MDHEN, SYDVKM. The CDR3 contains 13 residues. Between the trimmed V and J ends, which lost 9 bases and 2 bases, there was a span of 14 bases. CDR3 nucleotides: TGTGCCAGTTCTGGACGGAACCCCTACGAGCAGTACTTC. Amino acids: CASSGRNPYEQYF.

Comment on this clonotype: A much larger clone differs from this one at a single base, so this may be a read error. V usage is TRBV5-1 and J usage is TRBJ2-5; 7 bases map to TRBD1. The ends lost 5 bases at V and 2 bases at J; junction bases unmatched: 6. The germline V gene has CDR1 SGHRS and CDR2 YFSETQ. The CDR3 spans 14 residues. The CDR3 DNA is TGCGCCAGCAGGCCGAAGGGGGCTCAAGAGACCCAGTACTTC. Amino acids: CASRPKGAQETQYF.